This TCR beta chain originates from a study of T cell changes during pregnancy in multiple sclerosis. Here immunoSEQ multiplex PCR was the method, and the copy in TCRdb shows in-frame clones only, minus some. The sample has about 59,000 clones; approximately 91% are singletons. The CDR3 runs 11 residues. The trim removed 6 bases at V and 7 bases at J, leaving 2 bases unmatched. Germline V gene sequence: CDR1 MNHEY, CDR2 SVGAGI. The source was peripheral blood, collected in the second trimester of pregnancy. V gene TRBV6-5 combines with J gene TRBJ1-2; 7 bases are a match to TRBD1. This sequence was found in a female donor with multiple sclerosis, enrolled in a pregnancy study. The CDR3 here is CASSDRVGYTF. The DNA of the CDR3 is TGTGCCAGCAGCGACAGGGTTGGCTACACCTTC.